The clone carrying this TCR beta chain has only one observation. Its antigen remains unidentified. This entry comes from a study of blood T cells in healthy people across ages. The use of a sample-barcoded 5' primer and a J-beta primer mix characterized a second PCR of roughly 6 to 12 cycles. Unique molecular identifiers of 12 random nucleotides labeled each cDNA. TCRdb re-analysed the 5' RACE reads in MiXCR, keeping a single row per CDR3 protein. This sample carries about a million distinct CDR3 sequences, roughly 43% of them seen once, and the ten largest clones take roughly 13%. General observations from the study: Among T cells, TCR beta diversity per million cells dropped roughly linearly as age rose.

CDR1 MGHRA and CDR2 YSYEKL come from the germline V gene. The CDR3 consists of 15 residues. The junction had 5 bases not matched to a gene; V was cut back by 0 bases and J by 4 bases. Healthy Caucasians from Russia aged 6 to 90 served as donors. They isolated at least 6.5 million PBMCs from each sample. The sequence was obtained from a man younger than 40 in good health. The chain uses TRBV4-1 and TRBJ1-2; 7 nucleotides agree with TRBD1. The sample comprised blood. For the CDR3, the DNA is TGCGCCAGCAGCCAAGAGGCCAGGGGGACCTATGGCTACACCTTC. It codes for CASSQEARGTYGYTF.